The 20 T cell receptor beta chains listed next were all sequenced from one sample in a study of T cell clonality in common variable immunodeficiency. Study results and caveats: Reportedly, TCR beta sequences from common variable immunodeficiency showed fewer deletions and N-nucleotide insertions.

The protocol was immunoSEQ multiplex PCR, while the TCRdb copy is restricted to in-frame clones and leaves out a portion. In total the sample includes 25,000 to 30,000 clones, none of them seen once. Their recognized antigens are unknown. The sequenced material came from peripheral blood mononuclear cells. All receptors derive from a human donor with common variable immunodeficiency.

About this clone: The read terminates 3 residues before the CDR3 end, so the remaining end is supplied by the germline J gene. V is TRBV2 and J is TRBJ2-7, with D possibly TRBD1 on 6 matching bases. There are 14 residues in the CDR3. The germline gives CDR1 SNHLY, CDR2 FYNNEI. V was shortened by 6 bases and J by 0 bases, with 12 bases between the two germline ends. CDR3 region: CASSSQGYSYEQYF. Incomplete CDR3 DNA: TGTGCCAGCAGCTCACAGGGTTACTCCTACGAG.

On this clone: The read gets to within 3 residues of the CDR3 end, and the germline J gene fills in the rest. The chain employs TRBV7-7 and TRBJ2-1; tentative D call: TRBD1 (5 bases). Trimming shortened V by 1 base and J by 2 bases, and 15 bases separated the two germline ends. Germline CDR1 and CDR2: SSHAT and FNYEAQ (reference sequence). The CDR3 runs 17 residues. Partial CDR3 DNA: TGTGCCAGCAGCTTAGAACAGGCCCCCCAGCCCTACAATGAG. Protein: CASSLEQAPQPYNE. The full CDR3 protein is CASSLEQAPQPYNEQFF.

This clone was detected ten times or more. The CDR3 spells CASSGGAGGTEAFF. CDR3 DNA, as far as it was read: TGTGCCAGCAGCGGCGGGGCGGGGGGCACTGAA. The V gene is TRBV9, the J gene TRBJ1-1, with a possible D match to TRBD1 (5 bases). The CDR3 goes on 3 residues after the read ends, and that part is filled in from the germline J gene. Per the germline V gene, CDR1 is SGDLS and CDR2 is YYNGEE. V dropped 3 bases and J dropped 4 bases, with 13 bases sitting between them. The CDR3 is made up of 14 amino acids. The full variable domain, in which reference TRBV9 and TRBJ1-1 provide the parts outside the CDR3, is DSGVTQTPKHLITATGQRVTLRCSPRSGDLSVYWYQQSLDQGLQFLIQYYNGEERAKGNILERFSAQQFPDLHSELNLSSLELGDSALYFCASSGGAGGTEAFFGQGTRLTVV.

This clone was counted at least ten times. The read gets to within 3 residues of the CDR3 end, and the germline J gene fills in the rest. The gene calls are TRBV5-1 and TRBJ2-2; TRBD1 matches at 7 bases. Germline V lookup: CDR1 SGHRS, CDR2 YFSETQ. The ends lost 7 bases at V and 2 bases at J; junction bases unmatched: 8. CDR3 size: 15 residues. CDR3 loop: CASVPGTANTGELFF. The CDR3 DNA, read in part, is TGCGCCAGCGTACCCGGGACAGCCAACACCGGGGAG. Based on the CDR3 plus reference TRBV5-1 and TRBJ2-2, the full variable domain is KAGVTQTPRYLIKTRGQQVTLSCSPISGHRSVSWYQQTPGQGLQFLFEYFSETQRNKGNFPGRFSGRQFSNSRSEMNVSTLELGDSALYLCASVPGTANTGELFFGEGSRLTVL.

In the case of this clone: The CDR3 end is not reached by the read, which stops 3 residues before it; the germline J gene fills it in. V usage is TRBV2 and J usage is TRBJ2-7; TRBD2 aligns across 8 bases. V lost 8 bases and J lost 3; bases outside the gene matches: 9. Germline V gives CDR1 SNHLY, CDR2 FYNNEI. The CDR3 consists of 14 residues. The sequenced part of the CDR3 DNA is TGTGCCAGCGTCAACGGGACTAGTGACTACGAG. Translating gives CASVNGTSDYE. The whole CDR3 sequence reads CASVNGTSDYEQYF. The full variable domain, completed using reference TRBV2 and TRBJ2-7, is EPEVTQTPSHQVTQMGQEVILRCVPISNHLYFYWYRQILGQKVEFLVSFYNNEISEKSEIFDDQFSVERPDGSNFTLKIRSTKLEDSAMYFCASVNGTSDYEQYFGPGTRLTVT.

This clone was seen a few times. Read sequence stops 3 residues before the CDR3 end, and the germline J gene provides the missing end. This sequence joins TRBV7-6 and TRBJ1-2; 9 nucleotides align to TRBD1. CDR3 length: 16 amino acids. CDR1 SGHVS and CDR2 FNYEAQ come from the germline V gene. The CDR3 sequence is CASSPSPGQGVWGYTF. Incomplete CDR3 DNA: TGTGCCAGCAGCCCAAGTCCGGGACAGGGTGTTTGGGGC. The variable domain in full, with the rest retrieved from reference TRBV7-6 and TRBJ1-2, is GAGVSQSPRYKVTKRGQDVALRCDPISGHVSLYWYRQALGQGPEFLTYFNYEAQQDKSGLPNDRFSAERPEGSISTLTIQRTEQRDSAMYRCASSPSPGQGVWGYTFGSGTRLTVV.

This clone was counted a few times. Coverage ceases 3 residues before the CDR3 finishes, and the germline J gene fills in the end. This chain connects TRBV2 to TRBJ2-3, with 8 bases aligning to TRBD2. The CDR3 totals 15 residues. Germline V gives CDR1 SNHLY, CDR2 FYNNEI. Trimming cost V 7 bases and J 1 base; bases outside gene matches: 7. The CDR3 spells CASTQAGEGTDTQYF. CDR3 DNA, as far as it was read: TGTGCCAGCACCCAAGCGGGAGAGGGCACAGATACG.

About this clone: The sequenced fragment ends 3 residues before the CDR3 boundary, so the rest is inferred from the germline J gene. This chain uses TRBV2 with TRBJ2-1, with D perhaps matching TRBD2 (5 bases). The germline V and J ends were trimmed by 2 bases and 4 bases, with 6 bases remaining between them. The V gene's germline CDR1 is SNHLY and CDR2 FYNNEI. The CDR3 spans 13 residues. CDR3 DNA, as far as it was read: TGTGCCAGCAGTGAACGGGGATACAATGAG. Its protein product is CASSERGYNE. The whole CDR3 sequence reads CASSERGYNEQFF. The full variable domain, with the rest looked up from reference TRBV2 and TRBJ2-1, is EPEVTQTPSHQVTQMGQEVILRCVPISNHLYFYWYRQILGQKVEFLVSFYNNEISEKSEIFDDQFSVERPDGSNFTLKIRSTKLEDSAMYFCASSERGYNEQFFGPGTRLTVL.

Regarding this clone: The CDR3 end falls 3 residues outside the read, so it is completed with the germline J gene. The chain is built from TRBV7-9 and TRBJ2-2; D gene ambiguous. Germline lookup yields CDR1 SEHNR and CDR2 FQNEAQ (reference sequence). Between the trimmed V and J ends, which lost 5 bases and 5 bases, there was a span of 15 bases. This CDR3 is built from 15 residues. This CDR3 is CASSPNWAATGELFF. The DNA read from the CDR3 is TGTGCCAGCAGCCCCAATTGGGCAGCAACCGGGGAG.

With regard to this clone: The CDR3 end falls 3 residues outside the read, so it is completed with the germline J gene. V is TRBV20-1 and J is TRBJ2-3, with 12 nucleotides matching TRBD2. With 2 bases clipped from V and 5 bases from J, the junction kept 5 bases outside the gene matches. The CDR3 has 15 amino acids. The germline V gene has CDR1 DFQATT and CDR2 SNEGSKA (reference sequence). Incomplete CDR3 DNA: TGCAGTGCTAGACGACTAGCGGGAGTGGGAGATACG. This translates into CSARRLAGVGDT. The entire CDR3 is CSARRLAGVGDTQYF.

This clone was found a few times. Read coverage stops 3 residues before the CDR3 terminus; the germline J gene supplies the remainder. The V gene is TRBV2, the J gene TRBJ2-1, with 9 bases identical to TRBD1. This CDR3 is built from 12 residues. The germline V gene encodes CDR1 SNHLY and CDR2 FYNNEI. The ends lost 11 bases at V and 4 bases at J; junction bases unmatched: 3. CDR3 DNA, as far as it was read: TGTGCCGGGGGACAGGGTTACAATGAG. Its translation is CAGGQGYNE. In full, the CDR3 is CAGGQGYNEQFF.

Note on this clone: With the read ending 3 residues before the CDR3 end, the germline J gene is used to fill in that end. This rearrangement joins TRBV19 to TRBJ2-7; 9 bases map to TRBD2. This CDR3 has 14 residues. With V trimmed by 11 bases and J by 3 bases, 11 bases remained unmatched. From germline, CDR1 is LNHDA and CDR2 SQIVND (reference sequence). The part of the CDR3 DNA that was read is TGTGCCTGCTCTAGCGGGACTCACATCTACGAG. This sequence encodes CACSSGTHIYE. The entire CDR3 reads CACSSGTHIYEQYF. Supplemented by reference TRBV19 and TRBJ2-7, the full variable domain reads DGGITQSPKYLFRKEGQNVTLSCEQNLNHDAMYWYRQDPGQGLRLIYYSQIVNDFQKGDIAEGYSVSREKKESFPLTVTSAQKNPTAFYLCACSSGTHIYEQYFGPGTRLTVT.

This clone was observed many times. Read data end 3 residues before the CDR3 end; the end is taken from the germline J gene. The rearrangement links TRBV6-4 to TRBJ2-1, with 9 bases lining up with TRBD2. The germline gives CDR1 MRHNA, CDR2 SNTAGT. CDR3 size: 19 residues. V lost 0 bases to trimming and J lost 4 bases; unmatched junction nucleotides: 13. CDR3 DNA, as far as it was read: TGTGCCAGCAGTGACTCCCCACTAGCGGGCCGAGGGGCATACAATGAG. This translates into CASSDSPLAGRGAYNE. The complete CDR3 reads CASSDSPLAGRGAYNEQFF.

This clone was counted a few times. The sequence runs out 3 residues before the end of the CDR3; the remainder is reconstructed from the germline J gene. The rearrangement uses TRBV5-6 and TRBJ2-5, with 8 bases that match TRBD1. With 4 bases clipped from V and 4 bases from J, the junction kept 6 bases outside the gene matches. CDR3 length: 14 residues. Germline V gives CDR1 SGHDT, CDR2 YYEEEE. CDR3 amino acids: CASSVTGARETQYF. The CDR3 DNA, read in part, is TGTGCCAGCAGCGTGACAGGGGCAAGAGAGACC. Combining the CDR3 with reference TRBV5-6 and TRBJ2-5 gives the whole variable domain DAGVTQSPTHLIKTRGQQVTLRCSPKSGHDTVSWYQQALGQGPQFIFQYYEEEERQRGNFPDRFSGHQFPNYSSELNVNALLLGDSALYLCASSVTGARETQYFGPGTRLLVL.

Many counts were recorded for this clone. The read is 3 residues too short to cover the CDR3 end, so that end is filled in from the germline J gene. The chain recombines TRBV20-1 with TRBJ2-3, with D uncertain. Germline V lookup: CDR1 DFQATT, CDR2 SNEGSKA (reference sequence). This CDR3 has 13 amino acids. V was cut by 3 bases and J by 3 bases, with 10 bases left in between. The CDR3 is CSASLIRTDTQYF. CDR3 bases read: TGCAGTGCTAGCCTTATCCGTACAGATACG.

This clone has only a few counts. The observed sequence ends 3 residues before the CDR3 terminus, with the missing tail filled in from the germline J gene. The chain has TRBV18 and TRBJ1-5; possible D gene TRBD1, 6 bases. This CDR3 is 14 amino acids long. V was clipped by 3 bases and J by 2 bases, with 8 bases between them. CDR1 and CDR2 (germline): KGHSH, LQKENI. The CDR3 here is CASSPSGGNQPQHF. CDR3 DNA, as far as it was read: TGTGCCAGCTCACCTTCAGGGGGCAATCAGCCC.

Regarding this clone: The CDR3 extends 3 residues past the end of the read, so its final part is completed from the germline J gene. The chain has TRBV7-2 and TRBJ1-2; 7 positions agree with TRBD1. Germline CDR1 and CDR2: SGHTA and FQGNSA. The CDR3 has 16 amino acids. Losses at the gene ends were 0 bases for V and 4 bases for J; bases not matched to a gene: 8. CDR3 sequence: CASSLAVGAGGYGYTF. The sequenced CDR3 bases are TGTGCCAGCAGCTTAGCAGTAGGGGCAGGGGGCTATGGC.

In this sample, this clone turned up many times. The CDR3 end lies 3 residues beyond the end of the read and is filled in from the germline J gene. The V call is TRBV20-1, the J call TRBJ1-1; 8 nucleotides match TRBD1. Germline values: CDR1 DFQATT, CDR2 SNEGSKA (reference sequence). The CDR3 extends over 15 amino acids. Unmatched junction bases numbered 5, after V lost 0 bases and J lost 2 bases. CDR3 DNA (partial): TGCAGTGCTAGAGATCCTGGACAGGGCAACACTGAA. Its protein product is CSARDPGQGNTE. The full CDR3 reads CSARDPGQGNTEAFF.

There are many counts of this clone. Here the CDR3 reads CASSPDYIQETQYF. CDR3 DNA, as far as it was read: TGTGCCAGCTCACCGGACTACATCCAAGAGACC. V usage is TRBV18 and J usage is TRBJ2-5; tentative D call: TRBD2 (6 bases). The read ends 3 residues shy of where the CDR3 ends; the end is completed using the germline J gene. The CDR3 is 14 residues long. Germline loops: CDR1 KGHSH, CDR2 LQKENI. Trimming left V 3 bases short and J 1 base short, with 9 bases between.

This clone was recorded a few times. The missing CDR3 end, 3 residues past where the read stops, is filled in from the germline J gene. The chain combines TRBV2 with TRBJ2-1; tentatively, D is TRBD2 (6 bases). The V end lost 6 bases, the J end lost 8 bases, and 17 bases lay between the germline ends. Germline V gives CDR1 SNHLY, CDR2 FYNNEI. The CDR3 runs to 14 residues. CDR3 sequence reads: CASSEQTGDYEQFF. The CDR3 bases that were read are TGTGCCAGCAGCGAGCAGACGGGGGATTATGAG.